Described below is a single TCR beta chain sequence and its context. Antigen specificity is unknown. The sample originates from a study of beta chain features in type 1 diabetes. Study outcomes and limitations: Shorter TCRB CDR3s, moderately but significantly so, were found in Type 1 diabetes patients in all four CD4+ subsets.

Sequenced material consisted of expressed TCRB transcripts (all of the isolated RNA was reverse transcribed). Assay: immunoSEQ multiplex PCR; the TCRdb copy retains only in-frame clones and omits some. The sample lists over 200,000 clones, 11% occurring once. The receptor was isolated from a man aged 25-45 years with type 1 diabetes. The sequencing sample was made of naive CD4+ T cells from blood.

This chain's CDR3 is CSVQPYSSYEQYF. In DNA, the CDR3 is TGCAGCGTTCAACCTTATAGCTCCTACGAGCAGTACTTC. The chain couples TRBV29-1 to TRBJ2-7; D is undetermined. V was shortened by 5 bases and J by 0 bases, with 11 bases between the two germline ends. The V gene's germline CDR1 is SQVTM and CDR2 ANQGSEA. This CDR3 spans 13 amino acids.